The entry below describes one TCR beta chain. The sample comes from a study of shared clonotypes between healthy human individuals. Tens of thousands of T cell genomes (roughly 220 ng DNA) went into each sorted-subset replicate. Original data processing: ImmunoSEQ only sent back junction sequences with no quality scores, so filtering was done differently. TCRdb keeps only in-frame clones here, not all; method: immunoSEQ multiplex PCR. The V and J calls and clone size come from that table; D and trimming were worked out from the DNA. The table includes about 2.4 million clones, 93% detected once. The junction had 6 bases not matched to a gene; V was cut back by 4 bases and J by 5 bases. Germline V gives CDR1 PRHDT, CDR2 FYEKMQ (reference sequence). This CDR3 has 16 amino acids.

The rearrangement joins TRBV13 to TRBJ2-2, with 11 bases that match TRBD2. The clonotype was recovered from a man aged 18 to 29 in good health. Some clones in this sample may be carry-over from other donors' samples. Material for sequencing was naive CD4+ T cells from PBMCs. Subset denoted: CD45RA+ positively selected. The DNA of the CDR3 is TGTGCCAGCAGCTCGCACTTAGCGGGAGGGACCGGGGAGCTGTTTTTT. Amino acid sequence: CASSSHLAGGTGELFF.